These 24 T cell receptor beta chains share one sample of origin, sequenced in a study of blood T cell repertoires in COVID-19. Generated by immunoSEQ multiplex PCR, the TCRdb table keeps only in-frame clones and is missing some. The top ten clones hold less than 5.5% of a sample with 150,000 to 200,000 clones, approximately 79% of them seen once. Sample: PBMCs or T cells enriched from blood (not recorded which). Receptors were obtained from an older woman with acute COVID-19.

V and J are TRBV5-1 and TRBJ2-5, with TRBD1 matching over 8 bases. Germline-derived CDR1 and CDR2 are SGHRS and YFSETQ. The CDR3 is 14 amino acids. The junction had 9 bases not matched to a gene; V was cut back by 5 bases and J by 6 bases. The CDR3 loop is CASRGTGLGKTQYF. The CDR3 bases are TGCGCCAGCAGAGGGACAGGCCTGGGGAAGACCCAGTACTTC.

This chain links TRBV5-1 with TRBJ1-2; TRBD1 aligns across 7 bases. This CDR3 has 15 amino acids. V lost 4 bases and J lost 3; bases outside the gene matches: 9. Per germline, CDR1 SGHRS and CDR2 YFSETQ. For the CDR3, the DNA is TGCGCCAGCAGCGCCGGGGACAGCCCCTACTATGGCTACACCTTC. It specifies CASSAGDSPYYGYTF.

The chain links TRBV4-1 to TRBJ2-1; 11 bases are a match to TRBD2. Germline V gene data show CDR1 as MGHRA and CDR2 as YSYEKL. V lost 2 bases, J lost 4 bases, and 1 base stayed unmatched. The CDR3 runs to 15 residues. This chain's CDR3 is CASSQSSGRYNEQFF. The CDR3 bases are TGCGCCAGCAGCCAATCTAGCGGGAGGTACAATGAGCAGTTCTTC.

This rearrangement joins TRBV2 to TRBJ2-1; TRBD2 aligns across 7 bases. This CDR3 comprises 14 residues. V gave up 6 bases and J gave up 1 base; unmatched junction bases: 3. Germline values: CDR1 SNHLY, CDR2 FYNNEI. The CDR3 DNA is TGTGCCAGCAGCTTAGCGGGTTCCTACAATGAGCAGTTCTTC. Protein: CASSLAGSYNEQFF.

The V gene is TRBV4-2, the J gene TRBJ2-2, with D possibly being TRBD2 (5 bases). The germline V gene encodes CDR1 LGHNA and CDR2 YNFKEQ. This CDR3 contains 17 residues. V lost 0 bases and J lost 4, with 15 bases in between. CDR3 sequence: CASSQDPTGSVTGELFF. The CDR3 DNA reads as TGTGCCAGCAGCCAAGACCCTACGGGATCGGTCACCGGGGAGCTGTTTTTT.

The V and J genes are TRBV6-5 and TRBJ1-4; 8 bases are a match to TRBD1. The CDR3 loop spans 14 amino acids. Germline V gene lookup returns CDR1 MNHEY and CDR2 SVGAGI. With V trimmed by 5 bases and J by 5 bases, 4 bases remained unmatched. DNA of the CDR3: TGTGCCAGCAGTAGGACAGGGCTAAATGAAAAACTGTTTTTT. Its protein is CASSRTGLNEKLFF.

V usage is TRBV7-2 and J usage is TRBJ2-1, with TRBD2 matching 11 bases. This CDR3 comprises 15 residues. Germline CDR1 is SGHTA and CDR2 is FQGNSA. Trimming at V came to 6 bases and at J to 6 bases, leaving 7 bases not matched to a gene. As DNA, the CDR3 is TGTGCCAGCAGTATGCTAGCGGGAGGTTTCAATGAGCAGTTCTTC. Its protein product is CASSMLAGGFNEQFF. Together with reference TRBV7-2 and TRBJ2-1, the CDR3 gives the full variable domain: GAGVSQSPSNKVTEKGKDVELRCDPISGHTALYWYRQSLGQGLEFLIYFQGNSAPDKSGLPSDRFSAERTGGSVSTLTIQRTQQEDSAVYLCASSMLAGGFNEQFFGPGTRLTVL.

Many counts were recorded for this clone. This rearrangement joins TRBV7-8 to TRBJ2-1, with TRBD1 matching over 7 bases. The CDR3 covers 12 residues. Germline V lookup: CDR1 SGHVS, CDR2 FQNEAQ. V lost 5 bases, J lost 8 bases, and 3 bases stayed unmatched. CDR3 nucleotides: TGTGCCAGCAGCCCTCAGGGGGATGAGCAGTTCTTC. Residues: CASSPQGDEQFF.

The chain carries TRBV7-2 and TRBJ1-2; 10 nucleotides align to TRBD1. Trimming at V came to 5 bases and at J to 9 bases, leaving 9 bases not matched to a gene. CDR1 SGHTA and CDR2 FQGNSA come from the germline V gene. The CDR3 is 14 amino acids. The CDR3 sequence: CASSAPGQGTSYTF. In DNA form, the CDR3 reads TGTGCCAGCAGCGCACCGGGACAGGGGACTAGCTACACCTTC.

This clone was observed a handful of times. The chain carries TRBV5-6 and TRBJ2-7; 7 bases are shared with TRBD1. J gave up 1 base and V 1 base, and 5 bases lay outside the gene matches. Germline V gene sequence: CDR1 SGHDT, CDR2 YYEEEE. The CDR3 length is 15 residues. This CDR3 is CASSLRDSSSYEQYF. CDR3 in DNA: TGTGCCAGCAGCTTGCGGGACAGTTCTTCCTACGAGCAGTACTTC.

V and J are TRBV19 and TRBJ1-2; possible D gene TRBD1, 6 bases. The CDR3 runs to 17 residues. The ends were cut back, 10 bases at V and 7 bases at J, with 31 bases in the middle. Germline V gene data show CDR1 as LNHDA and CDR2 as SQIVND (reference sequence). Written as DNA, the CDR3 is TGTGCCACCCCTACCCGACAGGAAGGCGGGCTAGGGTCTGGCTACACCTTC. Translating it yields CATPTRQEGGLGSGYTF.

In its sample, this clone was seen a few times. V is TRBV18 and J is TRBJ1-2; weak D call: TRBD1 (6 bases). The CDR3 totals 16 residues. Germline V gene sequence: CDR1 KGHSH, CDR2 LQKENI. The ends were cut back, 4 bases at V and 7 bases at J, with 22 bases in the middle. Here the CDR3 reads CASSLGQQGFSLGYTF. The DNA for the CDR3 is TGTGCCAGCTCACTAGGGCAACAGGGTTTCTCCCTTGGCTACACCTTC.

This chain links TRBV2 with TRBJ1-4; the D is unclear. CDR3 length: 14 residues. Germline V gives CDR1 SNHLY, CDR2 FYNNEI. Deletions cut 6 bases from V and 8 bases from J, with 16 bases between. CDR3 nucleotides: TGTGCCAGCAGCAAACTTGAGGGTCGCGAAAAACTGTTTTTT. Its translation is CASSKLEGREKLFF.

The chain is built from TRBV29-1 and TRBJ2-3, with D perhaps TRBD2 (5 bases). The CDR3 contains 10 residues. The germline gives CDR1 SQVTM, CDR2 ANQGSEA. V was clipped by 4 bases and J by 6 bases, with 5 bases between them. CDR3 residues: CSVGRDTQYF. CDR3 DNA sequence: TGCAGCGTTGGGAGGGATACGCAGTATTTT.

V is TRBV9 and J is TRBJ2-2; D perhaps matches TRBD1 (6 bases). Germline CDR1 is SGDLS and CDR2 is YYNGEE. The CDR3 has 15 residues. Trimming stripped 4 bases from V and 2 bases from J, with 12 bases between. DNA of the CDR3: TGTGCCAGCAGCCCCCAGGGACACAACACCGGGGAGCTGTTTTTT. Translating gives CASSPQGHNTGELFF.

This chain links TRBV7-9 with TRBJ2-7, with TRBD1 as a possible D gene (6 bases). Germline loops: CDR1 SEHNR, CDR2 FQNEAQ (reference sequence). The length of the CDR3 is 13 residues. Trimming cost V 2 bases and J 5 bases, with 10 bases left between them. CDR3 amino acids: CASSLSGAHEQYV. For the CDR3, the DNA is TGTGCCAGCAGCTTATCAGGGGCTCACGAGCAGTACGTC.

The chain has TRBV18 and TRBJ1-1; no definite D call. Trimming left V 5 bases short and J 8 bases short, with 12 bases between. CDR1 KGHSH and CDR2 LQKENI come from the germline V gene. This CDR3 comprises 12 residues. CDR3 residues: CASSSGSPEAFF. DNA for the CDR3: TGTGCCAGCTCATCCGGTTCCCCGGAAGCTTTCTTT.

In regard to this clone: This CDR3 is also generated by other DNA sequences in the sample. This chain joins TRBV9 and TRBJ2-1; D is uncertain. CDR1 is SGDLS, CDR2 YYNGEE, per germline. V gave up 0 bases and J gave up 4 bases, with 8 bases separating them. The CDR3 length is 14 residues. CDR3 DNA: TGTGCCAGCAGCGTAGGCGACACATACAATGAGCAGTTCTTC. It specifies CASSVGDTYNEQFF.

CDR3 nucleotide sequence: TGTGCCAGCAGCGAAGTGGCGGGGGGTCGGGAGACCCAGTACTTC. Protein sequence: CASSEVAGGRETQYF. V usage is TRBV6-6 and J usage is TRBJ2-5; 8 positions match TRBD2. V lost 6 bases to trimming and J lost 5 bases; unmatched junction nucleotides: 11. Germline values: CDR1 MNHNY, CDR2 SVGAGI (reference sequence). The CDR3 is 15 amino acids.

The chain has TRBV19 and TRBJ2-3; 8 bases match TRBD1. CDR1 LNHDA and CDR2 SQIVND come from the germline V gene (reference sequence). V lost 6 bases and J lost 2; bases outside the gene matches: 7. The CDR3 is 15 residues long. The chain's CDR3 is CASRQTGATTDTQYF. CDR3 in DNA: TGTGCCAGTAGACAGACAGGGGCGACCACAGATACGCAGTATTTT.

The V and J genes are TRBV11-3 and TRBJ1-2; TRBD1 agrees at 7 bases. Germline CDR1 is SGHNT and CDR2 is YENEEA. The CDR3 is 14 residues long. V shed 5 bases, J shed 2 bases, and the junction held 5 bases outside the gene matches. CDR3 in amino acids: CASSTQTGNYGYTF. The DNA of the CDR3 is TGTGCCAGCAGCACCCAGACAGGGAACTATGGCTACACCTTC.

In its sample, this clone was seen a few times. The V call is TRBV5-1, the J call TRBJ1-2; 8 nucleotides align to TRBD1. This CDR3 comprises 13 residues. Germline lookup yields CDR1 SGHRS and CDR2 YFSETQ. V shed 3 bases and J 8 bases; nucleotides not matched to a gene: 6. As DNA, the CDR3 is TGCGCCAGCAGCTGGACAGGGTCGGAGGGCTACACCTTC. This gives the protein CASSWTGSEGYTF.

The chain carries TRBV19 and TRBJ1-2; D remains ambiguous. Germline V gene sequence: CDR1 LNHDA, CDR2 SQIVND (reference sequence). The CDR3 is made up of 16 amino acids. Trimming left V 0 bases short and J 6 bases short, with 17 bases between. The CDR3 DNA is TGTGCCAGTAGTATAGACCGGAAGAGGCCCCTCAATGGCTACACCTTC. Translated, it gives CASSIDRKRPLNGYTF.

This clone was detected only a few times. This rearrangement joins TRBV6-4 to TRBJ2-3, with 9 positions matching TRBD2. Germline values: CDR1 MRHNA, CDR2 SNTAGT. This CDR3 spans 14 amino acids. Trimming took 5 bases from V and 1 from J; bases not matched to a gene: 1. The CDR3 nucleotides read TGTGCCAGCAGTTTAGCGGGGGGCACAGATACGCAGTATTTT. Residues: CASSLAGGTDTQYF.